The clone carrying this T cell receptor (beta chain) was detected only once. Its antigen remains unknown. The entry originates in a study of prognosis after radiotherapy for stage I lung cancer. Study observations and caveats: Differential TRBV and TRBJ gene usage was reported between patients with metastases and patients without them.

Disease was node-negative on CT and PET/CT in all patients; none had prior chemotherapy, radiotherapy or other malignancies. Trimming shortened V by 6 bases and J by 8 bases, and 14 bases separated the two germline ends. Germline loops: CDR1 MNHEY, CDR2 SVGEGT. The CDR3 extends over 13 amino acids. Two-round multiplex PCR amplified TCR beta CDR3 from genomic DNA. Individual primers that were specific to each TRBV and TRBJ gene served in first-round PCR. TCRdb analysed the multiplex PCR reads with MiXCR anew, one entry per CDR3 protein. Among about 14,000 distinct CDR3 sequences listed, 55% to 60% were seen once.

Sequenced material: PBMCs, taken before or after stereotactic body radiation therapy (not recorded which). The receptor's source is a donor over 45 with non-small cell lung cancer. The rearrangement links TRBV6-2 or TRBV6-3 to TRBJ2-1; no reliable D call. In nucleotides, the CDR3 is TGTGCCAGCAGGTTAAACCAAATGGATGAGCAGTTCTTC. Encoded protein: CASRLNQMDEQFF.